The T cell receptor (beta chain) described here comes from a study of identical twins. General observations from the study: Abundant beta clonotypes from cord blood had fewer insertions, unlike memory repertoires, which showed none.

Of note for this clonotype: Antigen specificity is unknown.

The J segment lost 2 bases and the V segment lost 8 bases, leaving 5 bases of the junction unmatched. Germline lookup yields CDR1 LGHDT and CDR2 YNNKEL (reference sequence). This CDR3 region has 13 residues. A universal primer site was added by template switching, and unique molecular identifiers were carried by the cDNA. MiXCR was run by TCRdb on the 5' RACE reads, yielding one entry per CDR3 protein. The table lists 500,000 to 600,000 distinct CDR3 sequences, approximately 22% of them singletons. This sample was also put to use in a study of T cells expressing NK-cell markers. From that report: Obtained from sorted CD3+CD56+NKG2C+, CD3+CD56+NKG2C- and CD3+CD56-NKG2C+ T cells were the TCR beta repertoires. Top CD8+ clonotypes included the dominant CD3+CD56+NKG2C+ clonotypes in 6 or 7 donors.

Specimen: CD4+ T cells sorted from blood. The chain carries TRBV3-1 and TRBJ1-2; 7 nucleotides agree with TRBD1. This TCR was recovered from a woman younger than 35 in good health. CDR3 sequence: CASAPGQNYGYTF. CDR3 DNA: TGTGCCAGCGCGCCGGGACAGAACTATGGCTACACCTTC.